This TCR beta chain was retrieved from a study of shared clonotypes between healthy human individuals (TCRdb year 2020). As for the study more broadly: A few men and a couple of women, aged 18 to 49 years, made up the cohort. For each donor, CD4 naive and CD4 memory were each given three plates, CD8 naive was given two plates, and CD8 memory was given one plate. The study deeply sequenced blood TCR repertoires of about five healthy adults to estimate repertoire size and the extent of clonotype sharing between individuals. To increase sequencing depth and limit assay-specific biases, different laboratories used diverse techniques to prepare libraries and sequence TCR repertoires. Per donor, leukapheresis produced somewhere between about 0.8 and 9 billion PBMCs.

What the authors observed across the whole study: Sharing across a handful of donors was observed for 5% to 6.5% of naive CD4, 3% to 3.5% of naive CD8, about 2.5% of memory CD4, and over 0.3% of memory CD8 clonotypes. Pairwise subsampling led to the expectation that sequencing depth would affect the degree of clonotype sharing among donors. Naive subsets generally had larger estimated clonotype richness than memory subsets did. Incomplete sequencing was indicated by rarefaction of sorted-subset datasets, despite the large sequencing depth. Because the study included a small number of donors, the genetic and exposure-history diversity represented was limited. Compared with non-shared clonotypes, the clonotypes found in all four sorted-subset donors had higher generation probabilities. Sampling was limited to blood, and TCR repertoires in tissue likely differ from TCR repertoires in blood.

CD8 naive samples were obtained by positive selection for CCR7 among CD45RO-negative cells, yielding a CD45RA+CCR7+ population from which TemRA cells were excluded. The donors were healthy, HIV-negative adults who had no recently reported acute infections or vaccinations. Only Caucasian adults living in Nashville, Tennessee, USA were represented among the donors. Blood was obtained by leukapheresis, after which PBMCs were separated by Ficoll-Histopaque density gradient centrifugation and cryopreserved in liquid nitrogen vapor phase. Analytical flow cytometry was used to check the purity and quantity of each magnetically sorted T cell population. From each sorted fraction, genomic DNA was isolated and quantified by UV absorbance on a Nanodrop 2000c. Note on this clone: This receptor's antigen is unknown. Nothing much larger sits one base from this clone, and base qualities are not available.

Using the deep immunoSEQ assay, TCR CDR3 regions were amplified from genomic DNA by multiplex PCR. Extracted genomic DNA from each cell subset was spread evenly across all wells of several immunoSEQ 96-well plates, with each plate serving as a replicate. Each replicate PCR for sorted subsets received roughly 0.2 ug genomic DNA, equal to 28,000 or so T cell genomes. Purified libraries were measured with a Qubit 3.0 fluorometer, size-checked on a Bioanalyzer 2100, and measured again with the KAPA Library Quantification kit. A separate single-read 150-cycle Illumina NextSeq 550 flow cell was used to sequence each immunoSEQ 96-well plate. As for the original processing: Because the immunoSEQ output held only junctional sequences and lacked quality scores, the filtering could not match the filtering applied to full-length reads. To assign V/J genes and CDR3, sequences were annotated against IMGT germline references using PyIR, a Python wrapper for IgBLAST v1.9. Reads were filtered out if the reads had weak V/J assignments (E-value above 1e-6), no CDR3, stop codons, out-of-frame junctions, or ambiguous translated residues. A V3J clonotype was defined by an identical inferred V gene, J gene, and CDR3 amino acid sequence. Percentage overlap between repertoires was computed as shared unique clonotypes divided by the size of the smaller repertoire. Richness of each repertoire was evaluated using RTK rarefaction, the Chao1 estimator, and Recon v2.1 estimates of unobserved clonotypes. Generation probabilities for all TCRbeta clonotypes obtained by the gDNA method from a handful of donors were computed using OLGA. TCRdb holds this immuneACCESS table with in-frame rearrangements only. Some clones are missing; in checked studies, unresolved V genes explain under half, and the rest has no known cause. From that table come the V and J calls and clone size; the DNA was used to work out D and trimming. This sample lists about 550,000 clones; roughly 95% were detected once. The ten top clones hold 0.085% to 0.11% of the sample.

From the cysteine up to the phenylalanine, the CDR3 has a length of 12 residues. Only the CDR3 DNA is retained, 36 bases long and in frame from the first base. Trimming at the junction amounts to 5 bases on V and 2 bases on J, and the germline ends lie 6 bases apart. According to the germline V gene (reference sequence), CDR1 reads LNHDA and CDR2 reads SQIVND. The chain is made from TRBV19 and TRBJ1-2, with the D gene uncertain. The sequence was collected from a woman aged 25-40 years in good health. What was sequenced was naive CD8+ T cells sorted from blood. Explained via the paper, the cell subset or site label denotes: CD45RA+CCR7+. The CDR3 reads CASSPGNYGYTF. In nucleotide form, the sequence is TGTGCCAGTAGTCCCGGAAACTATGGCTACACCTTC.